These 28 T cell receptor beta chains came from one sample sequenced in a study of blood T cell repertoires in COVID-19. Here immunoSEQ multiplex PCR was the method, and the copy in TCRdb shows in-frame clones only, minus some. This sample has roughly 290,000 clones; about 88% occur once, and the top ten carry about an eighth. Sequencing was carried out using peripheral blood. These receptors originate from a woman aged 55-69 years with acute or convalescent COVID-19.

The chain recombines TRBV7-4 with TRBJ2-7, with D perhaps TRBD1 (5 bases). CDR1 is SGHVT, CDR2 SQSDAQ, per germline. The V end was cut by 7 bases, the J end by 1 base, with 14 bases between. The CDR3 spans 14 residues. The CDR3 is CASTPPAGSYEQYF. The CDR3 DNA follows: TGTGCCAGCACCCCCCCAGCAGGGTCCTACGAGCAGTACTTC.

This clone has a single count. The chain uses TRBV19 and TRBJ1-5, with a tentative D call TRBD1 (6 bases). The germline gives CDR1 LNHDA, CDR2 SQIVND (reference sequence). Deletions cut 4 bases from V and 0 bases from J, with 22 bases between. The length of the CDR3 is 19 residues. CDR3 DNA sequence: TGTGCCAGTAGTACTATAAAATCAGGGACACCAAATAGCAATCAGCCCCAGCATTTT. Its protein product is CASSTIKSGTPNSNQPQHF.

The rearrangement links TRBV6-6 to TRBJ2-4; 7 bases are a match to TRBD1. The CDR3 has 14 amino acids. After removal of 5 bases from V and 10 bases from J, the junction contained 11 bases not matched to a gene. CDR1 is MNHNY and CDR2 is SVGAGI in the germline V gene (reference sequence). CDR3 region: CASSTPRDRPIQYF. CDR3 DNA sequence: TGTGCCAGCAGTACCCCTAGGGACAGACCTATTCAGTACTTC.

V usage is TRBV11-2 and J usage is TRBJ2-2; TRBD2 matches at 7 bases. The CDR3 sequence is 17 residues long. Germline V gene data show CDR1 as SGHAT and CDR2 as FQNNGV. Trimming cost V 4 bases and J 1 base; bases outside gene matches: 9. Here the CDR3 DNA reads TGTGCCAGCAGCTCCCCCTCCGGGGAGGGGAACACCGGGGAGCTGTTTTTT. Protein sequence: CASSSPSGEGNTGELFF.

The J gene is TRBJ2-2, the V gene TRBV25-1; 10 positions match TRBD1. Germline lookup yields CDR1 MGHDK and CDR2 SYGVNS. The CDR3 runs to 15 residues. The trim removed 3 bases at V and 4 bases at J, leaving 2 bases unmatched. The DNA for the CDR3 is TGTGCCAGCAGTGACTGGACAGGGGGCACCGGGGAGCTGTTTTTT. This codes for CASSDWTGGTGELFF.

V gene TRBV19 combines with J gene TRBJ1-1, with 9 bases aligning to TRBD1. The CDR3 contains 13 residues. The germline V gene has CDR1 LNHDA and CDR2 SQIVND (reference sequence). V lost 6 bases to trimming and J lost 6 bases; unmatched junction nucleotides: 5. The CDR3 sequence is CASRDTGGSEAFF. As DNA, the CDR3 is TGTGCCAGTAGGGACACAGGGGGCTCTGAAGCTTTCTTT.

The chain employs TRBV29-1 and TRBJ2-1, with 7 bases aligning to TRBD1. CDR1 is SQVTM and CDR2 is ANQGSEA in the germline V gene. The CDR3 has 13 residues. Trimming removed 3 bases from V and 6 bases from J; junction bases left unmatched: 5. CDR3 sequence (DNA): TGCAGCGTTGACAGGGGGAGAAGCAATGAGCAGTTCTTC. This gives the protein CSVDRGRSNEQFF.

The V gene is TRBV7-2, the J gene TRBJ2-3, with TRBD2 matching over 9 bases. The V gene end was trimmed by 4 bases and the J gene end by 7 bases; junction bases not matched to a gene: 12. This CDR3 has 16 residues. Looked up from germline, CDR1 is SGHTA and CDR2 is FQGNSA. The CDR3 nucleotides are TGTGCCAGCAGCTCACCCCCTAGCGGGGAAGCTTATACGCAGTATTTT. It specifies CASSSPPSGEAYTQYF.

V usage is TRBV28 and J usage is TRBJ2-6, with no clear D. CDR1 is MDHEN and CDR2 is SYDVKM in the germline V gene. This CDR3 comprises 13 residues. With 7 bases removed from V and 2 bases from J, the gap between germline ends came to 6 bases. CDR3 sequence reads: CASKRAGANVLTF. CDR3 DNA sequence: TGTGCCAGCAAACGGGCTGGGGCCAACGTCCTGACTTTC.

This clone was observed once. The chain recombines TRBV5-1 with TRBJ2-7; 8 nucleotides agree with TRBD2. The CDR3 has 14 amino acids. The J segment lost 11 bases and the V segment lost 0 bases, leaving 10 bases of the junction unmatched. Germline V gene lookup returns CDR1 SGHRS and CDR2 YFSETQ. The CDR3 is CASSLGLAGPGEYF. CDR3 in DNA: TGCGCCAGCAGCTTGGGGCTAGCGGGCCCAGGGGAGTACTTC.

CDR3 sequence: CASSLGTSPWGEQYF. The CDR3 DNA reads TGTGCCAGCAGCCTAGGAACTAGCCCCTGGGGTGAGCAGTACTTC. The gene calls are TRBV7-9 and TRBJ2-7; D might be TRBD2 (6 bases). The CDR3 extends over 15 amino acids. CDR1 and CDR2 (germline): SEHNR, FQNEAQ (reference sequence). Trimming left V 5 bases short and J 7 bases short, with 21 bases between.

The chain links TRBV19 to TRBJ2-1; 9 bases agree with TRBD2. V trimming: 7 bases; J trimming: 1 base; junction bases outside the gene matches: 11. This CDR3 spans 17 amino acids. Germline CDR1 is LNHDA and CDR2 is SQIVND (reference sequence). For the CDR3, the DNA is TGTGCCAGTATTGATACAGGGACTAGCATATCCTACAATGAGCAGTTCTTC. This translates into CASIDTGTSISYNEQFF.

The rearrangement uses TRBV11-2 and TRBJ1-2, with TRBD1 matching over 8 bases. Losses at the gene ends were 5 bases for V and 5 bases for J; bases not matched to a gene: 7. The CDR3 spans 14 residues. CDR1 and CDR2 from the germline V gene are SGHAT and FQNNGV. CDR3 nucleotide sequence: TGTGCCAGCAGCCCCGGACAGGGTGAATATGGCTACACCTTC. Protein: CASSPGQGEYGYTF.

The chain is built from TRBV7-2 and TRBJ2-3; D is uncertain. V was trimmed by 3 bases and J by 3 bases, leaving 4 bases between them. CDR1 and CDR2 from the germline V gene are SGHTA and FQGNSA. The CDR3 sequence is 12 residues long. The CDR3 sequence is CASSFITDTQYF. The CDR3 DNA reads TGTGCCAGCAGCTTTATTACAGATACGCAGTATTTT.

The CDR3 DNA reads TGTGCCAGCAGTGCTACAGGGGTATGGGGCAATCAGCCCCAGCATTTT. Amino acids: CASSATGVWGNQPQHF. The V gene is TRBV6-1, the J gene TRBJ1-5, with TRBD1 matching 7 bases. This CDR3 contains 16 residues. Germline lookup yields CDR1 MNHNS and CDR2 SASEGT. V gave up 4 bases and J gave up 2 bases; unmatched junction bases: 8.

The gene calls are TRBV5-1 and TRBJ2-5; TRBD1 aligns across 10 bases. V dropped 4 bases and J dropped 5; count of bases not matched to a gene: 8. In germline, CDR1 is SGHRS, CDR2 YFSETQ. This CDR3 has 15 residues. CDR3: CASSPQTGGRETQYF. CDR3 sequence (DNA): TGCGCCAGCAGCCCCCAGACAGGGGGCAGGGAGACCCAGTACTTC.

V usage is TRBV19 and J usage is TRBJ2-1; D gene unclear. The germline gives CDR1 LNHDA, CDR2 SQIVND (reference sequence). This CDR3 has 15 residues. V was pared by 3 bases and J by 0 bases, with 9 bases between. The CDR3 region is CASSINYFSYNEQFF. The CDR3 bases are TGTGCCAGTAGTATTAACTATTTCTCCTACAATGAGCAGTTCTTC.

CDR3 in amino acids: CASDLLTGSNQPQHF. CDR3 nucleotides: TGTGCCAGCGACCTTTTGACAGGTAGCAATCAGCCCCAGCATTTT. The rearrangement links TRBV6-5 to TRBJ1-5, with D perhaps matching TRBD1 (6 bases). Per the germline V gene, CDR1 is MNHEY and CDR2 is SVGAGI. The CDR3 runs to 15 residues. Trimming shortened V by 8 bases and J by 0 bases, and 14 bases separated the two germline ends.

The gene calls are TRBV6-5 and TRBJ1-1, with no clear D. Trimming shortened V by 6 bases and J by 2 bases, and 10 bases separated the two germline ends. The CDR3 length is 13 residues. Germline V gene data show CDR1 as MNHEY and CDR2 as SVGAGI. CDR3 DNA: TGTGCCAGCAGCCCCCTATTAAACACTGAAGCTTTCTTT. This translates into CASSPLLNTEAFF.

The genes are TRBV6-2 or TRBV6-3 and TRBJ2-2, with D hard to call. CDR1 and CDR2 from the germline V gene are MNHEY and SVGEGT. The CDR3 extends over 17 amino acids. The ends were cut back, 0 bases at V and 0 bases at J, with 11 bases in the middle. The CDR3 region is CASSYSQVWTNTGELFF. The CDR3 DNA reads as TGTGCCAGCAGTTACTCGCAGGTTTGGACGAACACCGGGGAGCTGTTTTTT.

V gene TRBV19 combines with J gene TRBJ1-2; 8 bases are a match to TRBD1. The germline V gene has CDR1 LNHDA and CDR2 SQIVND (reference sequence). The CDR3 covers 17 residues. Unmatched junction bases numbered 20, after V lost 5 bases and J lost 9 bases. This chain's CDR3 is CASSGHRGTSALVSYTF. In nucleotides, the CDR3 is TGTGCCAGTAGTGGGCACAGGGGGACGAGTGCCCTCGTCAGCTACACCTTC.

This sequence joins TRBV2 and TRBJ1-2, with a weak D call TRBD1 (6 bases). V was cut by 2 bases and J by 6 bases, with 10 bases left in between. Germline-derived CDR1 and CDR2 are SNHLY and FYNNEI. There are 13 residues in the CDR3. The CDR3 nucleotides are TGTGCCAGCAGTGAAAGGGGGAGGGATGGCTACACCTTC. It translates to CASSERGRDGYTF.

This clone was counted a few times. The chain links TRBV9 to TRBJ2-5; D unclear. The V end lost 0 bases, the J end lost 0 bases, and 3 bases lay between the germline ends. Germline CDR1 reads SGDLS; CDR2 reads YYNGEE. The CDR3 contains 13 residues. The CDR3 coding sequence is TGTGCCAGCAGCGTAGCGGACCAAGAGACCCAGTACTTC. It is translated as CASSVADQETQYF.

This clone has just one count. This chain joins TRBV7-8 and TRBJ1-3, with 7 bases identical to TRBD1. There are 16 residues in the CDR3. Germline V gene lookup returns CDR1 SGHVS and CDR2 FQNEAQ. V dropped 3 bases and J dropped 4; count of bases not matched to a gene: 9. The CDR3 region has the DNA TGTGCCAGCAGCTTTCTAGGACAGGCCGGCGGAAACACCATATATTTT. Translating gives CASSFLGQAGGNTIYF.

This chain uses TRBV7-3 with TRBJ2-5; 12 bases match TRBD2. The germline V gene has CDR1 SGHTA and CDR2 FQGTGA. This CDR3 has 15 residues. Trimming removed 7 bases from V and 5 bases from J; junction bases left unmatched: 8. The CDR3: CASTASGGARETQYF. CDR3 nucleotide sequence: TGTGCCAGCACTGCTAGCGGGGGGGCCCGTGAGACCCAGTACTTC.

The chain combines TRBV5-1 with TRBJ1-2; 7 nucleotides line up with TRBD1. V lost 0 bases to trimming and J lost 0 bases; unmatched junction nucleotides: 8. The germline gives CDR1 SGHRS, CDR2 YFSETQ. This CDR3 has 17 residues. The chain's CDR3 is CASSLGPGGPSNYGYTF. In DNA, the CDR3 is TGCGCCAGCAGCTTGGGACCAGGGGGACCTTCTAACTATGGCTACACCTTC.

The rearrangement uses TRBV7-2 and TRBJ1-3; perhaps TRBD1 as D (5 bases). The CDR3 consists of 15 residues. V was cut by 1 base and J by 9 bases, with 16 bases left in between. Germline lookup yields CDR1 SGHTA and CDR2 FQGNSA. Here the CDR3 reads CASSLVGGTVGTIYF. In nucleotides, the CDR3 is TGTGCCAGCAGCTTAGTTGGAGGGACCGTGGGCACCATATATTTT. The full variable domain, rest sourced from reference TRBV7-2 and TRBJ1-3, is GAGVSQSPSNKVTEKGKDVELRCDPISGHTALYWYRQSLGQGLEFLIYFQGNSAPDKSGLPSDRFSAERTGGSVSTLTIQRTQQEDSAVYLCASSLVGGTVGTIYFGEGSWLTVV.

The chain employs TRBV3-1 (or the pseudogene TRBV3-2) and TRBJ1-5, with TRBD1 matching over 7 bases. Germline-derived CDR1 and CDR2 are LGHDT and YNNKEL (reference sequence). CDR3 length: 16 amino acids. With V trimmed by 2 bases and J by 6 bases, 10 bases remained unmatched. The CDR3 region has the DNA TGTGCCAGCAGCCAAACCAGACAGGGAGGTCGTCAGCCCCAGCATTTT. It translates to CASSQTRQGGRQPQHF.